This TCR beta chain was recovered during a study of OX40 agonist ivuxolimab in advanced cancers. Study-wide background: The mean age was about 57 years, ranging from about 20 to 79, with 80% to 85% of participants male. Three patients responded partially, comprising one with hepatocellular carcinoma and two with cutaneous melanoma.

Whole-study results and caveats: The average count of expanded clones was higher among CD8+ T cells than among CD4+. It was also the case that some nonresponders had low normalized T-cell clonal expansion.

Clones were read by immunoSEQ multiplex PCR, and TCRdb kept only the in-frame ones, dropping some. The sample holds under 80,000 clones, around 90% seen once. Germline V gene data show CDR1 as SGHRS and CDR2 as YFSETQ. This CDR3 contains 15 residues. V was cut by 4 bases and J by 0 bases, with 10 bases left in between. A note on this clone: The antigen is undetermined.

The sample consisted of CD4+ or CD8+ T cells sorted from blood, taken in a trial of the OX40 agonist ivuxolimab. The V gene is TRBV5-1, the J gene TRBJ1-4; no reliable D call. The receptor comes from an adult with an advanced solid tumor such as melanoma, head and neck, liver or kidney cancer. This CDR3 is CASSPDGTTNEKLFF. CDR3 bases: TGCGCCAGCAGCCCTGACGGGACAACTAATGAAAAACTGTTTTTT. Filled out from reference TRBV5-1 and TRBJ1-4, the complete variable domain reads KAGVTQTPRYLIKTRGQQVTLSCSPISGHRSVSWYQQTPGQGLQFLFEYFSETQRNKGNFPGRFSGRQFSNSRSEMNVSTLELGDSALYLCASSPDGTTNEKLFFGSGTQLSVL.